This T cell receptor beta chain appears in the sequencing data of a study of shared clonotypes between healthy human individuals (dated by TCRdb to 2020 to 2021). Context from the whole study: The cohort included three men and two women between 18 and 49 years of age. For each donor, three plates each were used for CD4 naive and CD4 memory, two plates were used for CD8 naive, and one plate was used for CD8 memory. Blood TCR repertoires of about 5 healthy adults were deeply sequenced to estimate repertoire size and the extent of clonotype sharing between individuals. Libraries were prepared and TCR repertoires were sequenced by different laboratories using diverse techniques, in order to increase sequencing depth and limit assay-specific biases. Leukapheresis yielded between about 0.94 and 10 billion PBMCs per donor. General findings and caveats noted by the study authors: Sampling was restricted to blood, and TCR repertoires in tissues likely differ from the TCR repertoires found in blood. Incomplete sequencing was indicated by rarefaction of sorted-subset datasets, despite the large sequencing depth. Clonotypes shared by all four sorted-subset donors showed higher generation probabilities than non-shared clonotypes. When a few donors were compared, the shared fraction of clonotypes was 5% to 6.5% for naive CD4, around 3.6% for naive CD8, 2.3% for memory CD4, and 0.35% to 0.4% for memory CD8. Based on pairwise subsampling, the degree of clonotype sharing among donors was expected to be affected by sequencing depth. Estimated clonotype richness was generally larger for naive than for memory subsets. The genetic and exposure-history diversity represented was limited by the small number of donors.

The CDR3, from cysteine to phenylalanine, totals 13 residues. Only the CDR3 portion is preserved as DNA: 39 bases, with reading frame beginning at the first base. According to the germline V gene, CDR1 reads SGHNT and CDR2 reads YENEEA. The V end loses 3 bases and the J end loses 3 bases, and a stretch of 9 bases separates them. The donors were healthy, HIV-negative adults with no recently reported acute infections or vaccinations. Only Caucasian adults living in Nashville, Tennessee, USA were represented among the donors. Magnetic negative selection was used to enrich CD4+ T cells, after which naive cells were positively selected on CD45RA and the negative fraction became the memory subset. Blood was obtained by leukapheresis, after which PBMCs were separated by Ficoll-Histopaque density gradient centrifugation and cryopreserved in liquid nitrogen vapor phase. Purity and quantity of every magnetically sorted T cell population were checked by analytical flow cytometry. Genomic DNA was isolated from every sorted fraction and measured by UV absorbance on a Nanodrop 2000c.

A remark on this clone: There is no known antigen for this receptor. No per-base quality is available; no much larger clone lies one base away.

TCR CDR3 regions were amplified from genomic DNA by multiplex PCR using the deep immunoSEQ assay. Extracted genomic DNA from each cell subset was spread evenly across all wells of several immunoSEQ 96-well plates, with each plate serving as a replicate. Each replicate PCR for sorted subsets received about 210 ng genomic DNA, equal to about 29,000 T cell genomes. The purified libraries were quantified using a Qubit 3.0 fluorometer, sized with a Bioanalyzer 2100, and then quantified again using the KAPA Library Quantification kit. Each immunoSEQ 96-well plate was sequenced on its own single-read 150-cycle Illumina NextSeq 550 flow cell. Concerning the study's data processing: The immunoSEQ output contained only junctional sequences without quality scores, so filtering could not match that applied to full-length reads. To assign V/J genes and CDR3, sequences were annotated using PyIR, a Python wrapper for IgBLAST v1.9, with IMGT germline references. Reads were removed for weak V/J assignments (E-value above 1e-6), missing CDR3, stop codons, out-of-frame junctions, or ambiguous translated residues. V3J clonotypes were defined as sequences sharing the same inferred V gene, J gene, and CDR3 amino acid sequence. To compute the percentage overlap between repertoires, the number of shared unique clonotypes was divided by the size of the smaller repertoire. Richness of each repertoire was evaluated using RTK rarefaction, the Chao1 estimator, and Recon v2.1 estimates of unobserved clonotypes. Generation probabilities for all TCRbeta clonotypes obtained by the gDNA method from several donors were computed using OLGA. The source is immuneACCESS, and TCRdb retained only in-frame sequences with V and J called. Part of the clones is not carried over; for the studies checked, unresolved V genes explain less than half of this, and the remainder is unexplained. That table is the source of V, J and clone size, and D and trimming were worked out from the DNA. The sample table shows around 1.1 million clones, and approximately 75% are seen once. In total, the top ten clones hold about 0.94% of the sample.

The sequenced sample was memory CD4+ T cells from PBMCs. The intended sense of this specimen's cell subset or site label: CD45RA-negative fraction. The source of this sequence is a man younger than 35 in good health. Some clones in this sample may be carry-over from other donors' samples. The chain couples TRBV11-3 to TRBJ2-7; the D gene assignment is perhaps TRBD1 or TRBD2, with each matching 5 bases. The nucleotides read TGTGCCAGCAGCTTGGGACCAAACTACGAGCAGTACTTC. Its translation is CASSLGPNYEQYF.